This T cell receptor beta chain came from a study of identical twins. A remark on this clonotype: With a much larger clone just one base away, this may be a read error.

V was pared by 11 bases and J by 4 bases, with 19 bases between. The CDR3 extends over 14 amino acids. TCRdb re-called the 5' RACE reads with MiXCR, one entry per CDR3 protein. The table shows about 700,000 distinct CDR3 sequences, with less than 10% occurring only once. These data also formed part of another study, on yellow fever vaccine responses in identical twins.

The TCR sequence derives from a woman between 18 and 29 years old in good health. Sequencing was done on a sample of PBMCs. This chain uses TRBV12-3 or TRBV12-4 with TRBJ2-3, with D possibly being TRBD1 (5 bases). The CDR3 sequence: CAQCLGHSSDTQYF. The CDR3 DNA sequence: TGTGCCCAATGCCTCGGACACTCCTCAGATACGCAGTATTTT.